The clone carrying this T cell receptor (beta chain) showed up just once. What it binds is not known. Trimming took 3 bases from V and 3 from J, leaving 14 bases between them. The CDR3 loop spans 15 amino acids. Germline lookup yields CDR1 SEHNR and CDR2 FQNEAQ (reference sequence). This sample was included in a study of OX40 agonist ivuxolimab in advanced cancers. Study at large: At 0.01 to 10 mg/kg, ivuxolimab was administered intravenously to patients every 2 weeks. Dose-escalation subjects each had hepatocellular carcinoma, melanoma, renal cell or head and neck cancer.

Study observations and caveats: In CD8+ T cells, expanded clones were on average more numerous than in CD4+.

TCRdb's table, derived via immunoSEQ multiplex PCR, lists solely in-frame clones and lacks some. The data hold nearly 85,000 clones, with roughly 85% observed a single time. The receptor was isolated from an adult with an advanced solid tumor such as melanoma, head and neck, liver or kidney cancer. The starting material was CD4+ or CD8+ T cells sorted from blood, obtained in a trial of the OX40 agonist ivuxolimab. J is TRBJ1-2 and V is TRBV7-9; possible D gene TRBD1, 6 bases. The CDR3 spells CASSFNHPGDYGYTF. DNA of the CDR3: TGTGCCAGCAGCTTCAATCACCCAGGGGACTATGGCTACACCTTC. The full variable domain, its missing parts supplied by reference TRBV7-9 and TRBJ1-2, is DTGVSQNPRHKITKRGQNVTFRCDPISEHNRLYWYRQTLGQGPEFLTYFQNEAQLEKSRLLSDRFSAERPKGSFSTLEIQRTEQGDSAMYLCASSFNHPGDYGYTFGSGTRLTVV.